The T cell receptor beta chain described here comes from a study of graft-versus-host responses after intestinal transplantation. On the study more broadly: Recipients got multivisceral, liver-intestinal, or isolated intestinal transplants. Each recipient received anti-thymocyte globulin induction, then tacrolimus and steroids for 3 to 4 years. Study-wide results and caveats: The authors found GvH clones in recipient marrow, some appearing first in ileum or blood. Researchers found peak circulating GvH clone levels linked to early post-transplant HvG declines.

Of note for this clone: Its antigen is as yet unknown.

Measured with immunoSEQ multiplex PCR; TCRdb has only the in-frame clones, and not every one. The table lists tens of thousands of clones, about 89% of them singletons. The sequence was collected from a human donor who was the organ donor for an intestinal transplant. Sequenced here: unstimulated CD4+ T cells sorted from spleen or lymph node cells, sampled before transplant.

For the CDR3, the DNA is TGTGCCATCAGTGAGTGGGCAGGGTTATCCGGAAACACCATATATTTT. It encodes CAISEWAGLSGNTIYF. The V and J genes are TRBV10-3 and TRBJ1-3, with D possibly matching TRBD1 (5 bases). This CDR3 is built from 16 residues. The V gene's germline CDR1 is ENHRY and CDR2 SYGVKD. V was pared by 1 base and J by 4 bases, with 14 bases between.